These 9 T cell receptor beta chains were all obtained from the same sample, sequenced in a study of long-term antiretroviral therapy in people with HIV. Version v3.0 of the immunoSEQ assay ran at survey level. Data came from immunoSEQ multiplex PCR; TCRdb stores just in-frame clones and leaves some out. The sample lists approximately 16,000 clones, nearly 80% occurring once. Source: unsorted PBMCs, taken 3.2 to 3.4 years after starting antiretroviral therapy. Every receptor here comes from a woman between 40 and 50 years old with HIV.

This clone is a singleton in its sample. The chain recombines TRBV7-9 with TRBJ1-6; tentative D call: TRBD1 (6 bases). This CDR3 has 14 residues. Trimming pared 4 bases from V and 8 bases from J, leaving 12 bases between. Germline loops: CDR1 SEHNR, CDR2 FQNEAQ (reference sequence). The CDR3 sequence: CASSSTGWDSPLHF. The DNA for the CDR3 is TGTGCCAGCAGCTCGACAGGCTGGGATTCACCCCTCCACTTT. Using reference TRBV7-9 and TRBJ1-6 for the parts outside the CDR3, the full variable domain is DTGVSQNPRHKITKRGQNVTFRCDPISEHNRLYWYRQTLGQGPEFLTYFQNEAQLEKSRLLSDRFSAERPKGSFSTLEIQRTEQGDSAMYLCASSSTGWDSPLHFGNGTRLTVT.

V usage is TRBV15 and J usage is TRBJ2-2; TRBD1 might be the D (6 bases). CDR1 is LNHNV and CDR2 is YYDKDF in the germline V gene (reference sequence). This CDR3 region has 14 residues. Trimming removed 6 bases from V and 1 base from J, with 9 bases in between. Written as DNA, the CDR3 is TGTGCCACCAGGTTACAGGGGAACACCGGGGAGCTGTTTTTT. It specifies CATRLQGNTGELFF. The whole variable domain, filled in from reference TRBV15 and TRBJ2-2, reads DAMVIQNPRYQVTQFGKPVTLSCSQTLNHNVMYWYQQKSSQAPKLLFHYYDKDFNNEADTPDNFQSRRPNTSFCFLDIRSPGLGDTAMYLCATRLQGNTGELFFGEGSRLTVL.

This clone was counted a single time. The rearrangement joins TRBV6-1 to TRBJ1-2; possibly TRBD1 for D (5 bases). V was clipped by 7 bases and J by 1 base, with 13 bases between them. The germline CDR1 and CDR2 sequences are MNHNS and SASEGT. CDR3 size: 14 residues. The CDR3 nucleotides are TGTGCCAGCAAGGTTGGACATCTTAACTATGGCTACACCTTC. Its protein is CASKVGHLNYGYTF.

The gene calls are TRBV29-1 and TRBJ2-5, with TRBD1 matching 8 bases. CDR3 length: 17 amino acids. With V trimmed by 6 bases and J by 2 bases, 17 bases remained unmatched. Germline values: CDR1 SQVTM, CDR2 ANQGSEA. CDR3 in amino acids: CSVESGTGGNSQETQYF. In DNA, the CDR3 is TGCAGCGTAGAATCCGGGACAGGAGGAAATTCGCAAGAGACCCAGTACTTC.

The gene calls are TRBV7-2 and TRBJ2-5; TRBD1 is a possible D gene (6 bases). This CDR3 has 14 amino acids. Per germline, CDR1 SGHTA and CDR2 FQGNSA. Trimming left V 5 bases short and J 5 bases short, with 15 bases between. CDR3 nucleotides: TGTGCCAGCAGCCAACATACAGGGATGGAGACCCAGTACTTC. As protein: CASSQHTGMETQYF.

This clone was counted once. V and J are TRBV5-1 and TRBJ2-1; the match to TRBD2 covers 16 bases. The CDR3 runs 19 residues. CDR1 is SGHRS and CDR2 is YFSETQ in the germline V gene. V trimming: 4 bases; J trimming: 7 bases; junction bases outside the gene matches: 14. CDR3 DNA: TGCGCCAGCAGCCAATTTACTCCGGGACTAGCGGGGGGGCCGAATGAGCAGTTCTTC. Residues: CASSQFTPGLAGGPNEQFF.

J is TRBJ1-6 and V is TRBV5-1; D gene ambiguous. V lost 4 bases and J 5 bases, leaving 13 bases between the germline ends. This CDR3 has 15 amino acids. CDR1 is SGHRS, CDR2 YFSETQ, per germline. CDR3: CASSVDRSNNSPLHF. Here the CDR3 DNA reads TGCGCCAGCAGCGTTGACCGGTCCAATAATTCACCCCTCCACTTT.

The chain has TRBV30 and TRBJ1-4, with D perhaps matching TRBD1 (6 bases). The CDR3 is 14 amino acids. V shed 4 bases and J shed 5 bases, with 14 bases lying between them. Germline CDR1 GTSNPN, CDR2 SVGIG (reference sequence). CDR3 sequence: CAWTPGQGNEKLFF. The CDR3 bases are TGTGCCTGGACCCCGGGACAAGGCAATGAAAAACTGTTTTTT.

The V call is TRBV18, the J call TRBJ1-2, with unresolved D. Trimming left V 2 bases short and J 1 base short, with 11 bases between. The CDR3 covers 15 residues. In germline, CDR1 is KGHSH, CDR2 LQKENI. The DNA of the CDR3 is TGTGCCAGCTCACCAGGTACAGCCGATAACTATGGCTACACCTTC. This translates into CASSPGTADNYGYTF.